These 18 T cell receptor beta chains were all obtained from the same sample, sequenced in a study of radiotherapy plus CTLA-4 blockade in lung cancer. TCRdb's copy holds only in-frame clones and misses some; the assay was immunoSEQ multiplex PCR. This sample yields tens of thousands of clones, of which roughly 90% are seen a single time; 7.8% belongs to the top ten. Source: peripheral blood, taken from a patient treated with radiotherapy plus ipilimumab. These receptors were obtained from a human donor with non-small cell lung cancer whose response to radiotherapy plus ipilimumab could not be evaluated.

This chain links TRBV7-9 with TRBJ2-5; tentative D call: TRBD2 (5 bases). V dropped 4 bases and J dropped 1 base, with 16 bases sitting between them. This CDR3 region has 16 residues. In germline, CDR1 is SEHNR, CDR2 FQNEAQ (reference sequence). CDR3 sequence reads: CASSSDAGWPQETQYF. CDR3 nucleotide sequence: TGTGCCAGCAGCTCTGACGCGGGTTGGCCCCAAGAGACCCAGTACTTC.

The rearrangement uses TRBV4-1 and TRBJ1-3, with TRBD1 identical over 7 bases. The CDR3 has 18 amino acids. J gave up 1 base and V 3 bases, and 12 bases lay outside the gene matches. CDR1 and CDR2 (germline): MGHRA, YSYEKL. Here the CDR3 reads CASSHVLAGGRSGNTIYF. The CDR3 DNA is TGCGCCAGCAGCCACGTCCTAGCAGGGGGAAGATCTGGAAACACCATATATTTT.

This clone has just one count. J is TRBJ2-3 and V is TRBV5-6; TRBD2 aligns across 7 bases. The junction had 13 bases not matched to a gene; V was cut back by 0 bases and J by 9 bases. CDR3 length: 16 amino acids. Germline lookup yields CDR1 SGHDT and CDR2 YYEEEE. The CDR3 loop reads CASSLGRGDWRGTQYF. Here the CDR3 DNA reads TGTGCCAGCAGCTTGGGCCGCGGGGACTGGCGGGGGACGCAGTATTTT.

V is TRBV18 and J is TRBJ1-2; D may be TRBD1 (6 bases). The CDR3 spans 15 residues. The ends were cut back, 3 bases at V and 3 bases at J, with 14 bases in the middle. CDR1 is KGHSH and CDR2 is LQKENI in the germline V gene. CDR3 in amino acids: CASSPWTESHYGYTF. Here the CDR3 DNA reads TGTGCCAGCTCACCCTGGACAGAGTCCCACTATGGCTACACCTTC.

With regard to this clone: The junction does not match germline at one end; this may be a read error. The genes are TRBV6-1 and TRBJ2-3; TRBD2 matches at 11 bases. The CDR3 extends over 12 amino acids. Germline assignment: CDR1 MNHNS and CDR2 SASEGT. Here the CDR3 DNA reads TGCGCCTATAGCGGGGGGGACCATACGCAGTATTTT. It specifies CAYSGGDHTQYF.

This chain joins TRBV5-1 and TRBJ2-1; weak D call: TRBD2 (5 bases). Trimming removed 4 bases from V and 12 bases from J, with 14 bases in between. The V gene's germline CDR1 is SGHRS and CDR2 YFSETQ. The CDR3 has 12 amino acids. DNA of the CDR3: TGCGCCAGCAGCCCCCGCGGGTTAGGGCAGTTCTTC. It encodes CASSPRGLGQFF. The entire variable domain, with the rest obtained from reference TRBV5-1 and TRBJ2-1, is as follows: KAGVTQTPRYLIKTRGQQVTLSCSPISGHRSVSWYQQTPGQGLQFLFEYFSETQRNKGNFPGRFSGRQFSNSRSEMNVSTLELGDSALYLCASSPRGLGQFFGPGTRLTVL.

The V call is TRBV25-1, the J call TRBJ2-6; D possibly corresponds to TRBD1 (6 bases). Trimming took off 9 bases at V and 2 bases at J, with 14 bases between the two ends. The germline V gene has CDR1 MGHDK and CDR2 SYGVNS. This CDR3 region has 15 residues. CDR3 in amino acids: CASSRGGAGANVLTF. The CDR3 DNA follows: TGTGCCAGTTCTAGAGGGGGAGCTGGGGCCAACGTCCTGACTTTC.

This clone was picked up one time. J is TRBJ2-3 and V is TRBV18; D is unclear. The germline V and J ends were trimmed by 2 bases and 2 bases, with 5 bases remaining between them. Germline V gene lookup returns CDR1 KGHSH and CDR2 LQKENI. This CDR3 region has 13 residues. This chain's CDR3 is CASSPVATDTQYF. The CDR3 DNA reads as TGTGCCAGCTCACCAGTGGCCACAGATACGCAGTATTTT.

The rearrangement links TRBV27 to TRBJ2-7, with TRBD1 identical over 8 bases. CDR3 length equals 13 residues. V was clipped by 9 bases and J by 2 bases; unmatched bases: 6. Germline values: CDR1 MNHEY, CDR2 SMNVEV (reference sequence). In DNA form, the CDR3 reads TGTGCCAGTTCCGACAGGGGAGCCTACGAGCAGTACTTC. Its translation is CASSDRGAYEQYF.

The V gene is TRBV10-3, the J gene TRBJ2-7, with 8 bases lining up with TRBD1. CDR3 size: 16 residues. Germline loops: CDR1 ENHRY, CDR2 SYGVKD. Losses at the gene ends were 0 bases for V and 3 bases for J; bases not matched to a gene: 7. The CDR3 coding sequence is TGTGCCATCAGTGAGTCGTCCGGACAGGGTGGCTACGAGCAGTACTTC. This encodes CAISESSGQGGYEQYF.

The V gene is TRBV5-1, the J gene TRBJ2-2, with 8 bases that match TRBD2. Germline CDR1 and CDR2: SGHRS and YFSETQ. This CDR3 region has 16 residues. V lost 1 base and J lost 4; bases outside the gene matches: 6. The CDR3 nucleotides are TGCGCCAGCAGCTTGTTCCGGGGGGGCCCCACCGGGGAGCTGTTTTTT. It is translated as CASSLFRGGPTGELFF.

The rearrangement links TRBV7-8 to TRBJ2-7; the match to TRBD2 covers 7 bases. The junction had 7 bases not matched to a gene; V was cut back by 3 bases and J by 2 bases. This CDR3 contains 15 residues. Germline CDR1 is SGHVS and CDR2 is FQNEAQ. CDR3 sequence: CASSFRRELTYEQYF. The CDR3, as DNA: TGTGCCAGCAGCTTTAGGCGGGAGCTTACCTACGAGCAGTACTTC.

The CDR3 protein is CASSPAGEITDTQYF. In DNA form, the CDR3 reads TGTGCCAGCTCACCAGCGGGGGAAATCACAGATACGCAGTATTTT. The chain is built from TRBV18 and TRBJ2-3; 7 nucleotides line up with TRBD2. V lost 2 bases, J lost 2 bases, and 4 bases stayed unmatched. This CDR3 comprises 15 residues. In germline, CDR1 is KGHSH, CDR2 LQKENI.

The V and J genes are TRBV9 and TRBJ2-5; 13 bases fit TRBD2. J was trimmed by 5 bases and V by 0 bases; bases with no gene match: 7. The CDR3 loop spans 17 amino acids. Germline V CDR1 and CDR2: SGDLS, YYNGEE. The CDR3 DNA follows: TGTGCCAGCAGCGTAGACGGACTAGCGGGAGCGGGGGAGACCCAGTACTTC. Residues: CASSVDGLAGAGETQYF.

The rearrangement uses TRBV5-4 and TRBJ1-1, with 9 bases matching TRBD1. This CDR3 region has 16 residues. J gave up 6 bases and V 3 bases, and 12 bases lay outside the gene matches. Per the germline V gene, CDR1 is SGHNT and CDR2 is YYREEE (reference sequence). The CDR3 is CASSSPGQGSTAEAFF. DNA of the CDR3: TGTGCCAGCAGCTCCCCGGGACAGGGATCGACGGCTGAAGCTTTCTTT.

The chain carries TRBV7-6 and TRBJ2-5; D gene unclear. The germline V gene has CDR1 SGHVS and CDR2 FNYEAQ. With 5 bases removed from V and 5 bases from J, the gap between germline ends came to 9 bases. This CDR3 spans 12 amino acids. CDR3 sequence reads: CASSPMEETQYF. As DNA, the CDR3 is TGTGCCAGCAGCCCAATGGAGGAGACCCAGTACTTC. The whole variable domain, remainder taken from reference TRBV7-6 and TRBJ2-5, is GAGVSQSPRYKVTKRGQDVALRCDPISGHVSLYWYRQALGQGPEFLTYFNYEAQQDKSGLPNDRFSAERPEGSISTLTIQRTEQRDSAMYRCASSPMEETQYFGPGTRLLVL.

The chain employs TRBV6-5 and TRBJ2-7; 10 nucleotides agree with TRBD1. The CDR3 extends over 16 amino acids. With 0 bases clipped from V and 6 bases from J, the junction kept 8 bases outside the gene matches. Germline CDR1 and CDR2: MNHEY and SVGAGI. DNA of the CDR3: TGTGCCAGCAGTTACTCGACAGGGGGCACATTCTTCGAGCAGTACTTC. As protein: CASSYSTGGTFFEQYF.

The chain recombines TRBV18 with TRBJ1-1; D is unclear. The V gene's germline CDR1 is KGHSH and CDR2 LQKENI. The CDR3 has 15 residues. With 1 base removed from V and 1 base from J, the gap between germline ends came to 10 bases. In DNA form, the CDR3 reads TGTGCCAGCTCACCACTTAGAGGAGGGAACACTGAAGCTTTCTTT. Protein product: CASSPLRGGNTEAFF.